The 2 T cell receptor beta chains given below trace back to one sample, sequenced in a study of blood T cell repertoires in COVID-19. Sequenced by immunoSEQ multiplex PCR; TCRdb stores in-frame clones only, minus some. The table has over 200,000 clones, less than 85% seen once. Input material: PBMCs or T cells enriched from blood (not recorded which). These receptor sequences come from a man aged 55-75 years who had recovered from COVID-19.

The gene calls are TRBV6-5 and TRBJ2-1, with 7 bases that match TRBD2. V dropped 11 bases and J dropped 2; count of bases not matched to a gene: 9. The CDR3 loop spans 14 amino acids. Germline V CDR1 and CDR2: MNHEY, SVGAGI. Here the CDR3 DNA reads TGTGCCGGCTCGGGGGGAAACGCCTACAATGAGCAGTTCTTC. Translation gives CAGSGGNAYNEQFF.

The chain uses TRBV6-5 and TRBJ2-2; a possible D gene is TRBD2 (5 bases). This CDR3 comprises 13 residues. V was trimmed by 7 bases and J by 4 bases, leaving 10 bases between them. Per the germline V gene, CDR1 is MNHEY and CDR2 is SVGAGI. CDR3 sequence reads: CASTRGGTGELFF. Written as DNA, the CDR3 is TGTGCCAGCACACGGGGTGGCACCGGGGAGCTGTTTTTT.